The rows below give T cell receptor beta chains drawn from one sample of a study of blood T cell repertoires in COVID-19. The repertoire was sequenced with immunoSEQ multiplex PCR; TCRdb's copy has only in-frame clones and lacks some. The table includes some 260,000 clones, around 85% detected once. Sequences were obtained from peripheral blood. The receptors stem from an elderly man with acute or convalescent COVID-19. Both conserved end residues are part of each CDR3. Each record gives: J gene, V gene, clone size, D gene, CDR3 protein, CDR3 DNA. D genes are given only for firm matches. For some rows the clone size is stated as once, few or many, or as a class when expanded; others skip it.

>TRBJ1-1|TRBV6-5|.|TRBD1
CASSSRKQGDVAEAFF
TGTGCCAGCAGTTCCAGAAAACAGGGGGATGTTGCTGAAGCTTTCTTT
>TRBJ1-6|TRBV5-1|.|TRBD1
CASSTRQGSGSPLHF
TGCGCCAGCAGCACCCGACAGGGGTCTGGTTCACCCCTCCACTTT
>TRBJ2-5|TRBV18|.|TRBD1
CASSPPGQIQETQYF
TGTGCCAGCTCACCACCGGGACAGATCCAAGAGACCCAGTACTTC
>TRBJ2-1|TRBV3-1/TRBV3-2|.|.
CASSQENTDEQFF
TGTGCCAGCAGCCAAGAAAATACGGATGAGCAGTTCTTC
>TRBJ1-5|TRBV21-1|.|.
CASSKKSTSPLGVNHFNQPQHF
TGTGCCAGCAGCAAAAAATCCACCAGTCCCCTCGGGGTGAACCATTTCAATCAGCCCCAGCATTTT
>TRBJ1-2|TRBV15|.|.
CATSRDGRGFNYGYTF
TGTGCCACCAGCAGAGATGGTAGGGGTTTCAACTATGGCTACACCTTC
>TRBJ2-5|TRBV24-1|few|.
CATCVWEAGGGETQYF
TGTGCCACCTGTGTCTGGGAGGCTGGGGGTGGGGAGACCCAGTACTTC
>TRBJ1-1|TRBV6-6|.|.
CASNPGGSRANTEAFF
TGTGCCAGCAACCCCGGGGGGAGCAGGGCGAACACTGAAGCTTTCTTT
>TRBJ2-5|TRBV7-2|few|.
CASSPRGPTQETQYF
TGTGCCAGCAGCCCCCGGGGTCCGACCCAAGAGACCCAGTACTTC
>TRBJ1-4|TRBV15|once|TRBD1
CAASGQGAFGEKLFF
TGTGCCGCCTCGGGACAGGGGGCTTTCGGTGAAAAACTGTTTTTT
>TRBJ2-7|TRBV18|.|TRBD1
CASSPGHGQGYEQYF
TGTGCCAGCTCACCGGGACATGGACAGGGCTACGAGCAGTACTTC
>TRBJ2-7|TRBV19|.|.
CASSTTGRVDEQYF
TGTGCCAGTAGTACTACAGGGAGGGTCGACGAGCAGTACTTC
>TRBJ2-7|TRBV5-1|.|TRBD1
CASSLAAGQGYEQYF
TGCGCCAGCAGCTTGGCGGCAGGACAGGGCTACGAGCAGTACTTC
>TRBJ1-5|TRBV19|medium-sized|TRBD1
CASSMVGGEGGSWSNQPQHF
TGTGCCAGTAGTATGGTAGGTGGTGAAGGGGGCAGTTGGAGCAATCAGCCCCAGCATTTT
>TRBJ1-2|TRBV19|once|TRBD1
CASSTGQGWLLGGYTF
TGTGCCAGTAGTACGGGACAGGGATGGTTGTTGGGTGGCTACACCTTC
>TRBJ2-2|TRBV4-2|once|.
CASSRDTNTGELFF
TGTGCCAGCAGCCGGGACACCAACACCGGGGAGCTGTTTTTT
>TRBJ1-5|TRBV28|.|.
CASSLGQLQYQPQHF
TGTGCCAGCAGCCTAGGACAGCTACAATATCAGCCCCAGCATTTT
>TRBJ1-1|TRBV6-2/TRBV6-3|.|.
CASSYPLELGAEAFF
TGTGCCAGCAGTTACCCCTTGGAGCTAGGGGCTGAAGCTTTCTTT
>TRBJ1-4|TRBV19|few|TRBD1
CASTRDSLNEKLFF
TGTGCCAGTACCAGGGACAGCCTTAATGAAAAACTGTTTTTT
>TRBJ1-5|TRBV6-5|.|TRBD1
CASSYSGQLNQPQHF
TGTGCCAGCAGTTACTCGGGACAGCTTAATCAGCCCCAGCATTTT
>TRBJ2-3|TRBV27|.|TRBD2
CASSLGMGLAGPTDTQYF
TGTGCCAGCAGTTTAGGGATGGGACTAGCGGGACCCACAGATACGCAGTATTTT
>TRBJ1-6|TRBV18|.|.
CASSPARYNSPLHF
TGTGCCAGCTCACCAGCCAGATATAATTCACCCCTCCACTTT
>TRBJ1-2|TRBV24-1|.|TRBD1
CATSDTNRGYGYTF
TGTGCCACCAGTGATACCAACAGGGGCTATGGCTACACCTTC
>TRBJ1-1|TRBV24-1|few|TRBD1
CATRDRGTEAFF
TGTGCCACCAGGGACAGGGGGACTGAAGCTTTCTTT
>TRBJ1-6|TRBV30|once|.
CAWTQRQYNSPLHF
TGTGCCTGGACCCAACGACAGTATAATTCACCCCTCCACTTT
>TRBJ1-4|TRBV28|.|TRBD1
CASSLRGNNEKLFF
TGTGCCAGCAGCCTCAGGGGGAATAATGAAAAACTGTTTTTT
>TRBJ1-2|TRBV29-1|.|.
CSVEPPSLYGYTF
TGCAGCGTTGAGCCCCCGAGCCTATATGGCTACACCTTC
>TRBJ2-3|TRBV10-3|.|TRBD2
CAISESLGAGGPYF
TGTGCCATCAGTGAGTCGTTGGGAGCGGGGGGCCCGTATTTT
>TRBJ1-3|TRBV6-1|.|TRBD1
CASSEDRGFSNTIYF
TGTGCCAGCAGTGAAGACAGGGGATTTTCAAACACCATATATTTT
>TRBJ1-2|TRBV6-5|.|.
CASSSGVWNYGYTF
TGTGCCAGCAGTTCAGGGGTATGGAACTATGGCTACACCTTC
>TRBJ2-1|TRBV29-1|.|TRBD2
CSVRAGVINEQFF
TGCAGCGTTCGAGCGGGAGTTATAAATGAGCAGTTCTTC
>TRBJ2-3|TRBV24-1|.|.
CATSLPGKGQSGDTQYF
TGTGCCACCAGCCTCCCAGGGAAGGGCCAATCTGGAGATACGCAGTATTTT
>TRBJ1-5|TRBV28|.|TRBD1
CASSLISRQGRGQPQHF
TGTGCCAGCAGTTTAATTTCGAGACAGGGGAGAGGACAGCCCCAGCATTTT
>TRBJ2-5|TRBV9|.|TRBD2
CASSLRTSGRETQYF
TGTGCCAGCAGCCTCCGGACTAGCGGGAGGGAGACCCAGTACTTC
>TRBJ1-1|TRBV5-1|.|.
CASSSQGFTEAFF
TGCGCCAGCAGCTCGCAGGGTTTCACTGAAGCTTTCTTT
>TRBJ2-7|TRBV5-1|once|.
CASSSSWEAGQYF
TGCGCCAGCAGTTCGTCTTGGGAGGCAGGGCAGTACTTC
>TRBJ2-5|TRBV5-1|.|.
CASSLKASASQETQYF
TGCGCCAGCAGCTTGAAGGCTAGCGCGTCCCAAGAGACCCAGTACTTC
>TRBJ1-3|TRBV5-1|.|.
CASSLAPGRGNTIYF
TGCGCCAGCAGCTTGGCTCCCGGGAGGGGGAACACCATATATTTT
>TRBJ2-7|TRBV11-2|once|.
CASSLLGSGDSEQYF
TGTGCCAGCAGCTTACTAGGGTCCGGGGATTCCGAGCAGTACTTC
>TRBJ1-4|TRBV24-1|.|.
CATSENGGALFF
TGTGCCACCAGTGAAAATGGAGGCGCCTTGTTTTTT
>TRBJ1-5|TRBV3-1/TRBV3-2|.|.
CASSQGMGGQPQHF
TGTGCCAGCAGCCAAGGAATGGGGGGTCAGCCCCAGCATTTT
>TRBJ1-5|TRBV7-3|.|.
CASSLSPGQAPQHF
TGTGCCAGCAGCTTAAGCCCCGGTCAAGCGCCCCAGCATTTT
>TRBJ1-2|TRBV7-9|once|TRBD1
CASSEGTVNYGYTF
TGTGCCAGCAGCGAAGGGACAGTTAACTATGGCTACACCTTC
>TRBJ2-7|TRBV6-2/TRBV6-3|.|.
CASSYSVGRMEDEQYF
TGTGCCAGCAGTTACTCGGTAGGGCGGATGGAGGACGAGCAGTACTTC
>TRBJ2-7|TRBV5-6|.|.
CASSLAGQILTYEQYF
TGTGCCAGCAGCTTGGCCGGACAAATCCTAACCTACGAGCAGTACTTC
>TRBJ1-2|TRBV2|.|TRBD1
CASSRQGTSNYGYTF
TGTGCCAGCAGCCGACAGGGGACCAGCAACTATGGCTACACCTTC
>TRBJ1-2|TRBV7-2|few|TRBD1
CASSSGQGARGYTF
TGTGCCAGCAGCTCGGGACAGGGGGCAAGAGGCTACACCTTC
>TRBJ1-1|TRBV18|.|.
CASSPPGRRAFF
TGTGCCAGCTCACCACCCGGGAGGAGAGCTTTCTTT
>TRBJ1-1|TRBV5-1|few|TRBD1
CASSSGQGRTEAFF
TGCGCCAGCAGCTCGGGACAGGGTCGCACTGAAGCTTTCTTT
>TRBJ1-2|TRBV28|.|TRBD1
CASSGTAQSYGYTF
TGTGCCAGCAGTGGGACAGCGCAATCCTATGGCTACACCTTC
>TRBJ1-2|TRBV6-4|.|TRBD1
CASTKEAGGYGYTF
TGTGCCAGCACGAAGGAAGCAGGGGGCTATGGCTACACCTTC
>TRBJ1-5|TRBV6-2/TRBV6-3|few|.
CASSPRGTGGNQPQHF
TGTGCCAGCAGCCCTCGGGGCACGGGGGGCAATCAGCCCCAGCATTTT
>TRBJ1-3|TRBV19|.|.
CASRRVWSSGNTIYF
TGTGCCAGTAGACGGGTGTGGTCCTCTGGAAACACCATATATTTT
>TRBJ1-2|TRBV18|.|TRBD1
CASSPPQGAEGYTF
TGTGCCAGCTCACCTCCTCAGGGGGCGGAGGGCTACACCTTC
>TRBJ2-7|TRBV9|.|.
CASSVRPGETYEQYF
TGTGCCAGCAGCGTCCGACCCGGGGAGACCTACGAGCAGTACTTC
>TRBJ1-1|TRBV6-2/TRBV6-3|.|.
CASSYSLGAGNTEAFF
TGTGCCAGCAGTTACTCCCTTGGCGCGGGGAACACTGAAGCTTTCTTT
>TRBJ2-6|TRBV2|.|.
CASRYSGANVLTF
TGTGCCAGCCGTTACTCTGGGGCCAACGTCCTGACTTTC